Below, 23 T cell receptor beta chains from the same sample are listed, as sequenced in a study of T cells in Graves' hyperthyroidism and ophthalmopathy. RNA transcripts served as the template for amplifying TCR beta CDR3 regions. The HTBI primer set was used in a first-round RT-PCR of the TCR CDR3. One entry per CDR3 protein results from TCRdb running MiXCR on the multiplex PCR reads. The sample holds a few hundred thousand distinct CDR3 sequences, around 43% seen once. The sequenced sample consisted of peripheral blood or thyroid tissue (not recorded which). Receptors were obtained from an adult woman with Graves' disease, either hyperthyroidism or ophthalmopathy (not recorded which).

This clonotype was seen only a few times. V and J are TRBV4-2 and TRBJ2-5; 10 bases agree with TRBD2. V lost 11 bases to trimming and J lost 4 bases; unmatched junction nucleotides: 16. The germline V gene has CDR1 LGHNA and CDR2 YNFKEQ. The CDR3 extends over 16 amino acids. This CDR3 is CAWREGLAGVRETQYF. The CDR3 DNA is TGTGCCTGGAGAGAAGGGCTAGCGGGAGTTCGAGAGACCCAGTACTTC.

V is TRBV7-6 and J is TRBJ2-7; a possible D gene is TRBD1 (5 bases). The CDR3 runs 15 residues. Looked up from germline, CDR1 is SGHVS and CDR2 is FNYEAQ. The V end lost 1 base, the J end lost 0 bases, and 10 bases lay between the germline ends. DNA for the CDR3: TGTGCCAGCAGCTTAGGGGGCCGTAGCTCCTACGAGCAGTACTTC. As protein: CASSLGGRSSYEQYF.

This clonotype was recorded a few times. The rearrangement joins TRBV29-1 to TRBJ1-3, with D possibly matching TRBD1 (5 bases). CDR3 length: 14 amino acids. CDR1 and CDR2 from the germline V gene are SQVTM and ANQGSEA. The V and J ends lost 4 bases and 1 base respectively, with 11 bases between them. The CDR3 here is CSVGGANSGNTIYF. CDR3 in DNA: TGCAGCGTTGGAGGGGCAAATTCTGGAAACACCATATATTTT. Full variable domain (rest looked up from reference TRBV29-1 and TRBJ1-3): SAVISQKPSRDICQRGTSLTIQCQVDSQVTMMFWYRQQPGQSLTLIATANQGSEATYESGFVIDKFPISRPNLTFSTLTVSNMSPEDSSIYLCSVGGANSGNTIYFGEGSWLTVV.

CDR3 amino acids: CASSAGDSTEAFF. The CDR3 DNA reads TGTGCCAGCAGCGCGGGGGACAGTACTGAAGCTTTCTTT. This sequence joins TRBV2 and TRBJ1-1, with 7 bases that match TRBD1. The CDR3 runs to 13 residues. CDR1 SNHLY and CDR2 FYNNEI come from the germline V gene. V lost 6 bases, J lost 5 bases, and 6 bases stayed unmatched.

This clonotype was detected many times. The chain combines TRBV4-1 with TRBJ1-1; 10 positions agree with TRBD1. CDR1 and CDR2 (germline): MGHRA, YSYEKL. This CDR3 spans 15 amino acids. Unmatched junction bases numbered 3, after V lost 4 bases and J lost 1 base. CDR3 protein: CASSRQGARNTEAFF. CDR3 nucleotides: TGCGCCAGCAGCCGACAGGGGGCGCGGAACACTGAAGCTTTCTTT.

The J gene is TRBJ1-4, the V gene TRBV29-1; D is unclear. The CDR3 sequence is 10 residues long. Trimming removed 6 bases at V and 5 bases at J, with 4 bases between. In germline, CDR1 is SQVTM, CDR2 ANQGSEA. The CDR3 nucleotides read TGCAGCGTGCGAAATGAAAAACTGTTTTTT. This gives the protein CSVRNEKLFF.

On this clonotype itself: Sequence at one end of the junction differs from germline and may be a read error. The chain couples TRBV14 to TRBJ1-6; D not resolved. Germline V CDR1 and CDR2: SGHDN, FVKESK. The CDR3 spans 14 residues. CDR3 DNA: TGTGCCAGCAGTCAAGACCGATATAATTCACCCCTCCACTTT. Encoded protein: CASSQDRYNSPLHF.

This clonotype was detected ten times or more. The V and J genes are TRBV19 and TRBJ1-1; 7 bases line up with TRBD1. This CDR3 spans 15 amino acids. CDR1 is LNHDA, CDR2 SQIVND, per germline (reference sequence). With V trimmed by 4 bases and J by 8 bases, 13 bases remained unmatched. As DNA, the CDR3 is TGTGCCAGTAGTACCTCCAACAACAGGGGATTCGAAGCTTTCTTT. Residues: CASSTSNNRGFEAFF.

This clonotype has more than one count but fewer than ten. The V call is TRBV20-1, the J call TRBJ1-2; weak D call: TRBD1 (5 bases). The CDR3 consists of 13 residues. Germline loops: CDR1 DFQATT, CDR2 SNEGSKA (reference sequence). Trimming shortened V by 0 bases and J by 0 bases, and 5 bases separated the two germline ends. CDR3 residues: CSAREGPNYGYTF. In DNA form, the CDR3 reads TGCAGTGCTAGAGAGGGACCTAACTATGGCTACACCTTC.

This clonotype was found a few times. The chain employs TRBV19 and TRBJ1-1; TRBD1 is a possible D gene (5 bases). CDR1 and CDR2 from the germline V gene are LNHDA and SQIVND (reference sequence). There are 14 residues in the CDR3. The ends were cut back, 5 bases at V and 1 base at J, with 11 bases in the middle. CDR3 amino acids: CASSLGLANTEAFF. CDR3 DNA sequence: TGTGCCAGTAGTTTGGGACTTGCGAACACTGAAGCTTTCTTT. The full variable domain, with the rest looked up from reference TRBV19 and TRBJ1-1, is DGGITQSPKYLFRKEGQNVTLSCEQNLNHDAMYWYRQDPGQGLRLIYYSQIVNDFQKGDIAEGYSVSREKKESFPLTVTSAQKNPTAFYLCASSLGLANTEAFFGQGTRLTVV.

This clonotype was picked up many times. V and J are TRBV20-1 and TRBJ1-6; 7 bases are a match to TRBD1. Trimming at V came to 6 bases and at J to 5 bases, leaving 7 bases not matched to a gene. The CDR3 extends over 14 amino acids. Germline CDR1 reads DFQATT; CDR2 reads SNEGSKA (reference sequence). The CDR3 sequence: CSAARDRDNSPLHF. CDR3 DNA sequence: TGCAGTGCCGCTCGGGACAGAGATAATTCACCCCTCCACTTT.

The chain carries TRBV29-1 and TRBJ2-5; 10 bases line up with TRBD1. The CDR3 sequence is 13 residues long. V shed 1 base, J shed 6 bases, and the junction held 2 bases outside the gene matches. The germline V gene has CDR1 SQVTM and CDR2 ANQGSEA. The CDR3 sequence: CSVEGDRGQTQYF. As DNA, the CDR3 is TGCAGCGTTGAAGGGGACAGGGGACAGACCCAGTACTTC.

This clonotype was observed many times. The CDR3 nucleotides read TGTGCCAGCGGCCAGGGACAGGGGGTCTATGGCTACACCTTC. Translation: CASGQGQGVYGYTF. The J gene is TRBJ1-2, the V gene TRBV6-5; 11 bases are a match to TRBD1. V lost 8 bases to trimming and J lost 4 bases; unmatched junction nucleotides: 6. Germline V gene data show CDR1 as MNHEY and CDR2 as SVGAGI. The CDR3 runs 14 residues.

This clonotype was detected only a few times. V and J are TRBV2 and TRBJ1-1, with D unclear. The CDR3 extends over 13 amino acids. Trimming cost V 5 bases and J 5 bases, with 12 bases left between them. The germline V gene encodes CDR1 SNHLY and CDR2 FYNNEI. Written as DNA, the CDR3 is TGTGCCAGCAGTAATTCGAGGCGAACTGAAGCTTTCTTT. It is translated as CASSNSRRTEAFF.

The chain employs TRBV29-1 and TRBJ2-7; possible D gene TRBD2, 6 bases. Germline V CDR1 and CDR2: SQVTM, ANQGSEA. Trimming left V 6 bases short and J 4 bases short, with 10 bases between. This CDR3 has 11 amino acids. CDR3 sequence (DNA): TGCAGCGTCCGCCTAGCGTACGAGCAGTACTTC. This translates into CSVRLAYEQYF.

CDR3 in amino acids: CSVADWGAETQYF. The CDR3 DNA follows: TGCAGCGTTGCCGATTGGGGGGCGGAGACCCAGTACTTC. This sequence joins TRBV29-1 and TRBJ2-5; D might be TRBD1 or TRBD2, each matching 6 bases. V was pared by 4 bases and J by 5 bases, with 14 bases between. Looked up from germline, CDR1 is SQVTM and CDR2 is ANQGSEA. The CDR3 consists of 13 residues.

The chain recombines TRBV5-5 with TRBJ2-7; D could derive from TRBD1 or TRBD2 (5 bases each). The CDR3 has 14 residues. From germline, CDR1 is SGHKS and CDR2 YYEKEE (reference sequence). Trimming removed 5 bases at V and 7 bases at J, with 19 bases between. The CDR3 region is CASRWTDNPGEQYF. Written as DNA, the CDR3 is TGTGCCAGCAGATGGACTGACAACCCAGGGGAGCAGTACTTC.

The V call is TRBV27, the J call TRBJ2-2; D is uncertain. CDR1 is MNHEY, CDR2 SMNVEV, per germline (reference sequence). V was clipped by 6 bases and J by 1 base, with 9 bases between them. CDR3 length: 14 residues. The CDR3 nucleotides read TGTGCCAGCAGATTAGTCCAGAACACCGGGGAGCTGTTTTTT. Residues: CASRLVQNTGELFF.

This clonotype turned up a few times. V is TRBV6-1 and J is TRBJ2-7, with a possible D match to TRBD1 (6 bases). This CDR3 contains 15 residues. The V and J ends lost 10 bases and 3 bases respectively, with 22 bases between them. Germline V lookup: CDR1 MNHNS, CDR2 SASEGT. The CDR3 DNA reads as TGTGCCACAGCAGTTGACAGGACGGAGGTCTACGAGCAGTACTTC. It codes for CATAVDRTEVYEQYF.

This clonotype appeared many times. The CDR3 coding sequence is TGCAGTGCTCCGGTTAGCGGGAGCTACGAGCAGTACTTC. Its translation is CSAPVSGSYEQYF. This chain connects TRBV20-1 to TRBJ2-7, with 9 bases fitting TRBD2. The length of the CDR3 is 13 residues. The ends lost 5 bases at V and 3 bases at J; junction bases unmatched: 5. Germline V CDR1 and CDR2: DFQATT, SNEGSKA (reference sequence).

V and J are TRBV7-9 and TRBJ2-7; 9 bases line up with TRBD1. The germline V gene encodes CDR1 SEHNR and CDR2 FQNEAQ (reference sequence). The junction had 7 bases not matched to a gene; V was cut back by 5 bases and J by 2 bases. This CDR3 comprises 15 residues. This CDR3 reads CASSHRDRVPYEQYF. The DNA for the CDR3 is TGTGCCAGCAGCCACCGGGACAGGGTCCCCTACGAGCAGTACTTC.

Many counts were recorded for this clonotype. The chain recombines TRBV20-1 with TRBJ2-5, with D possibly matching TRBD2 (5 bases). This CDR3 has 12 residues. Germline-derived CDR1 and CDR2 are DFQATT and SNEGSKA (reference sequence). The V end was cut by 3 bases, the J end by 4 bases, with 9 bases between. CDR3 amino acids: CSAREVAETQYF. The CDR3, as DNA: TGCAGTGCTAGGGAGGTCGCAGAGACCCAGTACTTC.

The chain uses TRBV7-9 and TRBJ2-2; D unresolved. Germline CDR1 SEHNR, CDR2 FQNEAQ (reference sequence). CDR3 length equals 11 residues. V lost 5 bases and J 9 bases, leaving 7 bases between the germline ends. The CDR3 DNA reads TGTGCCAGCAGCGCGACGAGGGAGCTGTTTTTT. Amino acids: CASSATRELFF.